The 26 T cell receptor beta chains below were found in one sample sequenced in a study of blood T cell repertoires in COVID-19. Libraries were prepared by immunoSEQ multiplex PCR; TCRdb keeps only in-frame clonotypes and omits some of them. The sample contains 390,000 or so clones, roughly 90% of which appear only once. Sample: peripheral blood. The source is a woman younger than 45 with COVID-19, enrolled during active disease.

This chain links TRBV5-6 with TRBJ2-5; a possible D gene is TRBD2 (5 bases). The V gene's germline CDR1 is SGHDT and CDR2 YYEEEE. Between the trimmed V and J ends, which lost 4 bases and 5 bases, there was a span of 12 bases. The CDR3 loop spans 13 amino acids. The CDR3 loop reads CASSIRGLETQYF. The CDR3 coding sequence is TGTGCCAGCAGCATCCGGGGATTGGAGACCCAGTACTTC.

This clone was seen just once. The chain employs TRBV6-2 or TRBV6-3 and TRBJ2-5; 10 positions match TRBD2. With V trimmed by 2 bases and J by 5 bases, 5 bases remained unmatched. CDR3 size: 15 residues. The germline gives CDR1 MNHEY, CDR2 SVGEGT. CDR3 amino acids: CASSYEASGSETQYF. The CDR3 bases are TGTGCCAGCAGTTACGAAGCTAGCGGGAGCGAGACCCAGTACTTC.

The chain links TRBV20-1 to TRBJ1-2; D is perhaps TRBD1 (6 bases). V was shortened by 4 bases and J by 7 bases, with 10 bases between the two germline ends. Germline V gene lookup returns CDR1 DFQATT and CDR2 SNEGSKA (reference sequence). The CDR3 totals 11 residues. The CDR3 region has the DNA TGCAGTGCTATACAGGGTGGTGGCTACACCTTC. It yields the protein CSAIQGGGYTF.

This chain joins TRBV28 and TRBJ1-2; D is uncertain. Germline V gives CDR1 MDHEN, CDR2 SYDVKM. This CDR3 is 15 amino acids long. V was shortened by 3 bases and J by 0 bases, with 11 bases between the two germline ends. The CDR3 here is CASSFGPRANYGYTF. CDR3 coding DNA: TGTGCCAGCAGTTTTGGGCCTCGAGCTAACTATGGCTACACCTTC.

V usage is TRBV28 and J usage is TRBJ1-1, with D hard to call. The germline V gene encodes CDR1 MDHEN and CDR2 SYDVKM. This CDR3 has 13 residues. V was clipped by 5 bases and J by 0 bases, with 7 bases between them. CDR3 nucleotides: TGTGCCAGCAGTATCGGGATGAACACTGAAGCTTTCTTT. This translates into CASSIGMNTEAFF.

The chain couples TRBV7-6 to TRBJ2-1, with D possibly TRBD2 on 6 matching bases. The V end lost 3 bases, the J end lost 8 bases, and 14 bases lay between the germline ends. Germline CDR1 SGHVS, CDR2 FNYEAQ. The CDR3 consists of 14 residues. CDR3 residues: CASSFSGPTDEQFF. The CDR3 DNA reads TGTGCCAGCAGCTTTAGCGGACCGACCGATGAGCAGTTCTTC. The full variable domain, in which reference TRBV7-6 and TRBJ2-1 provide the parts outside the CDR3, is GAGVSQSPRYKVTKRGQDVALRCDPISGHVSLYWYRQALGQGPEFLTYFNYEAQQDKSGLPNDRFSAERPEGSISTLTIQRTEQRDSAMYRCASSFSGPTDEQFFGPGTRLTVL.

V and J are TRBV5-8 and TRBJ2-7, with TRBD1 matching over 9 bases. Trimming removed 4 bases from V and 3 bases from J; junction bases left unmatched: 14. Looked up from germline, CDR1 is SGHTS and CDR2 is YDEGEE. This CDR3 comprises 17 residues. CDR3 region: CASSPGTGSTRNYEQYF. The CDR3 nucleotides are TGTGCCAGCAGCCCCGGGACAGGGAGTACCCGAAACTACGAGCAGTACTTC.

The chain uses TRBV6-5 and TRBJ1-1; D perhaps matches TRBD1 (6 bases). Trimming cost V 0 bases and J 10 bases, with 18 bases left between them. This CDR3 is 15 amino acids long. Germline V gene sequence: CDR1 MNHEY, CDR2 SVGAGI. In nucleotides, the CDR3 is TGTGCCAGCAGTTACTCGATAGAGGTGGGACATCGAGCTTTCTTT. Translated, it gives CASSYSIEVGHRAFF.

The chain uses TRBV12-1 and TRBJ2-2; the table assigns TRBD2, which was not confirmed against the DNA. TRBV12-1 is a pseudogene. The CDR3 loop spans 16 amino acids. CDR3 sequence reads: CASSFARREGPGELFF. In DNA, the CDR3 is TGTGCCAGCAGCTTTGCTCGGCGGGAGGGCCCCGGGGAGCTGTTTTTT.

The chain joins TRBV11-2 to TRBJ2-5, with D possibly being TRBD2 (6 bases). This CDR3 contains 16 residues. Germline lookup yields CDR1 SGHAT and CDR2 FQNNGV. With 2 bases removed from V and 5 bases from J, the gap between germline ends came to 18 bases. CDR3 in DNA: TGTGCCAGCAGCTTACGGGGGACGTGGGTGAGGGAGACCCAGTACTTC. Protein product: CASSLRGTWVRETQYF.

The chain uses TRBV15 and TRBJ2-7; D ambiguous. CDR3 length: 14 amino acids. CDR1 and CDR2 (germline): LNHNV, YYDKDF (reference sequence). V gave up 0 bases and J gave up 2 bases, with 8 bases separating them. This CDR3 is CATSRDPGPYEQYV. The DNA of the CDR3 is TGTGCCACCAGCAGAGACCCGGGTCCCTACGAGCAGTACGTC.

The chain recombines TRBV28 with TRBJ1-4, with 11 nucleotides matching TRBD1. The CDR3 length is 17 residues. Germline loops: CDR1 MDHEN, CDR2 SYDVKM. V lost 9 bases to trimming and J lost 2 bases; unmatched junction nucleotides: 11. CDR3 nucleotides: TGTGCCAGTCAATTCCGGGACAGGGGGGCCACTAATGAAAAACTGTTTTTT. As protein: CASQFRDRGATNEKLFF. The whole variable domain, remainder taken from reference TRBV28 and TRBJ1-4, is DVKVTQSSRYLVKRTGEKVFLECVQDMDHENMFWYRQDPGLGLRLIYFSYDVKMKEKGDIPEGYSVSREKKERFSLILESASTNQTSMYLCASQFRDRGATNEKLFFGSGTQLSVL.

The chain recombines TRBV19 with TRBJ1-1; TRBD1 agrees at 9 bases. V shed 1 base and J 4 bases; nucleotides not matched to a gene: 7. From germline, CDR1 is LNHDA and CDR2 SQIVND (reference sequence). This CDR3 comprises 16 residues. The CDR3 DNA sequence: TGTGCCAGTAGTATAGGCCCGGGACAGGGTCTCACTGAAGCTTTCTTT. Translated, it gives CASSIGPGQGLTEAFF.

The chain couples TRBV9 to TRBJ1-6, with 8 bases aligning to TRBD1. The V and J ends lost 4 bases and 7 bases, in that order; junction bases with no gene match: 7. CDR1 and CDR2 (germline): SGDLS, YYNGEE. CDR3 length: 15 amino acids. Written as DNA, the CDR3 is TGTGCCAGCAGCCCAGGACAGGGAGGGAATTCACCCCTCCACTTT. Translating gives CASSPGQGGNSPLHF.

The chain has TRBV7-9 and TRBJ2-1, with D possibly TRBD2 on 5 matching bases. The CDR3 has 14 amino acids. Germline CDR1 reads SEHNR; CDR2 reads FQNEAQ (reference sequence). V lost 0 bases and J 6 bases, leaving 9 bases between the germline ends. The DNA of the CDR3 is TGTGCCAGCAGCTTAGCGGGAGCCCCCAATGAGCAGTTCTTC. Translation: CASSLAGAPNEQFF.

This clone was detected a few times. A junction boundary mismatches the germline segment, possibly from a read error. The chain uses TRBV27 and TRBJ2-3; the D gene is possibly TRBD1 (5 bases). This CDR3 spans 13 amino acids. Germline V gene lookup returns CDR1 MNHEY and CDR2 SMNVEV (reference sequence). CDR3 nucleotides: TGTGCCAGCAGCGCTGGGGCCACATATACGCAGTATTTT. Protein sequence: CASSAGATYTQYF.

The chain combines TRBV19 with TRBJ2-6; possible D gene TRBD1, 6 bases. This CDR3 has 15 residues. The germline V gene encodes CDR1 LNHDA and CDR2 SQIVND (reference sequence). Trimming took 5 bases from V and 2 from J, leaving 10 bases between them. CDR3: CASSVTGTGANVLTF. The CDR3 DNA reads as TGTGCCAGTAGTGTTACAGGGACTGGGGCCAACGTCCTGACTTTC.

J is TRBJ2-1 and V is TRBV11-2, with TRBD1 as a possible D gene (5 bases). Trimming stripped 1 base from V and 6 bases from J, with 16 bases between. In germline, CDR1 is SGHAT, CDR2 FQNNGV. The CDR3 covers 16 residues. The CDR3 nucleotides read TGTGCCAGCAGCTTAGGCTACGCGATCCAGGGCAATGAGCAGTTCTTC. It yields the protein CASSLGYAIQGNEQFF. The whole variable domain, remainder taken from reference TRBV11-2 and TRBJ2-1, is EAGVAQSPRYKIIEKRQSVAFWCNPISGHATLYWYQQILGQGPKLLIQFQNNGVVDDSQLPKDRFSAERLKGVDSTLKIQPAKLEDSAVYLCASSLGYAIQGNEQFFGPGTRLTVL.

The CDR3, as DNA: TGTGCCAGCAGCCAAGGGGGAGATGAGCAGTTCTTC. This codes for CASSQGGDEQFF. The rearrangement links TRBV3-1 (or the pseudogene TRBV3-2) to TRBJ2-1; D possibly corresponds to TRBD2 (5 bases). CDR3 length: 12 residues. V was shortened by 1 base and J by 8 bases, with 6 bases between the two germline ends. Germline V gene lookup returns CDR1 LGHDT and CDR2 YNNKEL (reference sequence).

The V and J genes are TRBV5-8 and TRBJ1-4; 10 nucleotides agree with TRBD1. The germline V gene encodes CDR1 SGHTS and CDR2 YDEGEE. V lost 0 bases to trimming and J lost 6 bases; unmatched junction nucleotides: 5. The CDR3 sequence is 16 residues long. The CDR3 loop reads CASSLATGTGDEKLFF. DNA of the CDR3: TGTGCCAGCAGCTTGGCCACCGGGACAGGGGATGAAAAACTGTTTTTT.

This clone was picked up one time. CDR3 nucleotide sequence: TGTGCCACCAGCAGAGCCCCTAGCGGAGCCTACAATGAGCAGTTCTTC. It is translated as CATSRAPSGAYNEQFF. J is TRBJ2-1 and V is TRBV15; 7 nucleotides agree with TRBD2. After removal of 1 base from V and 2 bases from J, the junction contained 5 bases not matched to a gene. Germline values: CDR1 LNHNV, CDR2 YYDKDF (reference sequence). This CDR3 region has 16 residues.

This chain uses TRBV3-1 (or the pseudogene TRBV3-2) with TRBJ2-7; TRBD2 matches 11 bases. In germline, CDR1 is LGHDT, CDR2 YNNKEL (reference sequence). This CDR3 comprises 19 residues. The junction had 10 bases not matched to a gene; V was cut back by 0 bases and J by 0 bases. As DNA, the CDR3 is TGTGCCAGCAGCCAAGATTCGAAGACTAGCGGGGACAGCTCCTACGAGCAGTACGTC. Protein product: CASSQDSKTSGDSSYEQYV.

The genes are TRBV6-2 or TRBV6-3 and TRBJ1-6, with unresolved D. The V end was cut by 2 bases, the J end by 15 bases, with 14 bases between. The CDR3 sequence is 13 residues long. Germline CDR1 and CDR2: MNHEY and SVGEGT. CDR3 region: CASSYLNDNGLHF. CDR3 coding DNA: TGTGCCAGCAGTTACCTTAATGACAACGGCCTCCACTTT.

DNA of the CDR3: TGTGCCAGCTCAACCGGGACTAGCGGCTACGAGCAGTACGTC. Protein sequence: CASSTGTSGYEQYV. The chain links TRBV18 to TRBJ2-7, with 11 bases identical to TRBD2. Germline CDR1 and CDR2: KGHSH and LQKENI. The CDR3 length is 14 residues. The ends lost 5 bases at V and 3 bases at J; junction bases unmatched: 3.

CDR3 DNA sequence: TGCAGCGTTGAAGGTCGACAGGGAACCCGCTACAATGAGCAGTTCTTC. The encoded protein is CSVEGRQGTRYNEQFF. The chain uses TRBV29-1 and TRBJ2-1, with 7 bases fitting TRBD1. Germline values: CDR1 SQVTM, CDR2 ANQGSEA. With 1 base clipped from V and 3 bases from J, the junction kept 9 bases outside the gene matches. This CDR3 contains 16 residues.

The chain combines TRBV18 with TRBJ1-2; 9 bases map to TRBD1. CDR1 KGHSH and CDR2 LQKENI come from the germline V gene. There are 15 residues in the CDR3. J lost 6 bases, V lost 1 base, and 6 bases had no gene match. The CDR3 DNA reads TGTGCCAGCTCACCACTCCCGACAGGGGGTAATGGCTACACCTTC. It is translated as CASSPLPTGGNGYTF.